These 28 T cell receptor beta chains originate from one sample sequenced in a study of beta chain features in type 1 diabetes. Broader study findings: TCRB CDR3 length was moderately but significantly reduced in all four CD4+ subsets of Type 1 diabetes patients.

TCRB transcripts that were expressed got sequenced, as all of the isolated RNA had been reverse transcribed. The repertoire was sequenced with immunoSEQ multiplex PCR; TCRdb's copy has only in-frame clones and lacks some. The table includes 550,000 to 850,000 clones, over 10% detected once. No antigen has been identified for these receptors. Sequencing input: naive CD4+ T cells from blood. The receptors originated from a man between 18 and 29 years old with type 1 diabetes.

Only a few counts were recorded for this clone. The sample has other DNA sequences that encode this CDR3 too. The genes are TRBV6-5 and TRBJ1-5, with D unresolved. Germline CDR1 is MNHEY and CDR2 is SVGAGI. This CDR3 contains 13 residues. V lost 5 bases to trimming and J lost 3 bases, with 8 bases between them. CDR3 region: CASSQVSNQPQHF. The CDR3 DNA follows: TGTGCCAGCAGTCAGGTGTCCAATCAGCCCCAGCATTTT.

The chain uses TRBV7-2 and TRBJ1-5; TRBD1 agrees at 9 bases. The trim removed 5 bases at V and 3 bases at J, leaving 2 bases unmatched. CDR1 and CDR2 from the germline V gene are SGHTA and FQGNSA. The CDR3 length is 14 residues. The DNA of the CDR3 is TGTGCCAGCAGCGGACAGGGGAACAATCAGCCCCAGCATTTT. It yields the protein CASSGQGNNQPQHF. The variable domain in full, completed from reference TRBV7-2 and TRBJ1-5, reads GAGVSQSPSNKVTEKGKDVELRCDPISGHTALYWYRQSLGQGLEFLIYFQGNSAPDKSGLPSDRFSAERTGGSVSTLTIQRTQQEDSAVYLCASSGQGNNQPQHFGDGTRLSIL.

This chain connects TRBV6-5 to TRBJ2-7, with D perhaps matching TRBD2 (6 bases). Germline CDR1 is MNHEY and CDR2 is SVGAGI. V lost 4 bases to trimming and J lost 2 bases, with 15 bases between them. The CDR3 is 15 amino acids. The CDR3 reads CASSLRRDGPYEQYF. The CDR3 coding sequence is TGTGCCAGCAGTTTACGGCGGGATGGCCCCTACGAGCAGTACTTC.

CDR3 DNA sequence: TGCGCCAGCAGCCAAGACCCAGGGGGCTTTATCGCTGAAGCTTTCTTT. Amino acid sequence: CASSQDPGGFIAEAFF. The rearrangement uses TRBV4-1 and TRBJ1-1; 8 bases are a match to TRBD1. Trimming cost V 0 bases and J 6 bases; bases outside gene matches: 9. Germline V gene lookup returns CDR1 MGHRA and CDR2 YSYEKL. The CDR3 loop spans 16 amino acids.

Remarks on this clone: Additional DNA sequences in this sample encode the identical CDR3. The chain recombines TRBV19 with TRBJ1-2; D is unresolved. CDR1 and CDR2 (germline): LNHDA, SQIVND (reference sequence). V lost 6 bases and J lost 3, with 8 bases in between. The CDR3 consists of 12 residues. This CDR3 reads CASSIGDYGYTF. The CDR3 region has the DNA TGTGCCAGTAGCATTGGAGACTATGGCTACACCTTC. The variable domain in full, completed from reference TRBV19 and TRBJ1-2, reads DGGITQSPKYLFRKEGQNVTLSCEQNLNHDAMYWYRQDPGQGLRLIYYSQIVNDFQKGDIAEGYSVSREKKESFPLTVTSAQKNPTAFYLCASSIGDYGYTFGSGTRLTVV.

This clone showed up just a few times. The chain recombines TRBV6-6 with TRBJ1-4, with a tentative D call TRBD1 (6 bases). Germline-derived CDR1 and CDR2 are MNHNY and SVGAGI (reference sequence). V lost 6 bases and J 11 bases, leaving 22 bases between the germline ends. This CDR3 spans 15 amino acids. The CDR3 protein is CASSQGDIPGRKLFF. Here the CDR3 DNA reads TGTGCCAGCAGCCAAGGGGACATACCAGGGAGGAAACTGTTTTTT.

The chain recombines TRBV2 with TRBJ1-6; no definite D call. This CDR3 comprises 12 residues. V lost 8 bases to trimming and J lost 7 bases, with 9 bases between them. CDR1 is SNHLY, CDR2 FYNNEI, per germline. The CDR3 region has the DNA TGTGCCAGCGCGCCGATCAATTCACCCCTCCACTTT. The encoded protein is CASAPINSPLHF.

V and J are TRBV9 and TRBJ2-2; 7 nucleotides align to TRBD1. This CDR3 has 15 amino acids. The J segment lost 3 bases and the V segment lost 2 bases, leaving 4 bases of the junction unmatched. Germline V gene sequence: CDR1 SGDLS, CDR2 YYNGEE. The DNA of the CDR3 is TGTGCCAGCAGCGTCAGGGGGTTAGACACCGGGGAGCTGTTTTTT. Its translation: CASSVRGLDTGELFF.

This clone has a handful of counts. This rearrangement joins TRBV29-1 to TRBJ2-3; D is unresolved. Germline values: CDR1 SQVTM, CDR2 ANQGSEA. The CDR3 runs to 11 residues. Trimming shortened V by 2 bases and J by 7 bases, and 7 bases separated the two germline ends. The CDR3 loop reads CSVESVNTQYF. CDR3 in DNA: TGCAGCGTTGAATCGGTTAATACGCAGTATTTT.

This chain uses TRBV30 with TRBJ2-3; D is undetermined. CDR1 is GTSNPN, CDR2 SVGIG, per germline (reference sequence). CDR3 length: 15 residues. V was clipped by 2 bases and J by 8 bases, with 20 bases between them. CDR3 bases: TGTGCCTGGAGTCCCCCCTTGGCAGCTGGAATTACGCAGTATTTT. It yields the protein CAWSPPLAAGITQYF.

This clone has only a few counts. The same CDR3 also results from other DNA sequences found in this sample. This chain joins TRBV5-1 and TRBJ1-3, with unresolved D. CDR1 SGHRS and CDR2 YFSETQ come from the germline V gene. The CDR3 has 14 residues. Trimming cost V 4 bases and J 0 bases, with 8 bases left between them. The CDR3 region is CASSPDSSGNTIYF. The CDR3 DNA reads TGCGCCAGCAGCCCGGACTCCTCTGGAAACACCATATATTTT.

The rearrangement uses TRBV5-4 and TRBJ1-2; possibly TRBD1 for D (5 bases). Germline CDR1 reads SGHNT; CDR2 reads YYREEE (reference sequence). Trimming pared 2 bases from V and 4 bases from J, leaving 12 bases between. The length of the CDR3 is 14 residues. The CDR3 sequence: CASSLIQGGYGYTF. In DNA form, the CDR3 reads TGTGCCAGCAGCTTAATCCAGGGAGGCTATGGCTACACCTTC.

The V call is TRBV6-1, the J call TRBJ1-4, with 7 bases lining up with TRBD1. This CDR3 is built from 15 residues. The germline gives CDR1 MNHNS, CDR2 SASEGT. Trimming removed 6 bases from V and 12 bases from J; junction bases left unmatched: 16. CDR3 sequence (DNA): TGTGCCAGCAGCCCCAACAGGGGTACCGGTGGGGAACTGTTTTTT. Its protein product is CASSPNRGTGGELFF.

The sample holds a few counts of this clone. The genes are TRBV5-4 and TRBJ2-5; 7 positions agree with TRBD2. The CDR3 is made up of 15 amino acids. V was clipped by 0 bases and J by 5 bases; unmatched bases: 7. The germline V gene has CDR1 SGHNT and CDR2 YYREEE (reference sequence). The CDR3 loop reads CASSLAGGGRETQYF. As DNA, the CDR3 is TGTGCCAGCAGCTTGGCCGGCGGGGGTAGGGAGACCCAGTACTTC.

The gene calls are TRBV30 and TRBJ1-5; D gene ambiguous. Trimming took off 0 bases at V and 0 bases at J, with 12 bases between the two ends. The CDR3 runs 16 residues. CDR1 is GTSNPN and CDR2 is SVGIG in the germline V gene (reference sequence). The DNA of the CDR3 is TGTGCCTGGAGTGTAAGTAGGCGGCTTAGCAATCAGCCCCAGCATTTT. Translation: CAWSVSRRLSNQPQHF. The full variable domain, rest sourced from reference TRBV30 and TRBJ1-5, is SQTIHQWPATLVQPVGSPLSLECTVEGTSNPNLYWYRQAAGRGLQLLFYSVGIGQISSEVPQNLSASRPQDRQFILSSKKLLLSDSGFYLCAWSVSRRLSNQPQHFGDGTRLSIL.

This clone was recorded a few times. The V gene is TRBV29-1, the J gene TRBJ2-7, with D unresolved. Trimming took off 4 bases at V and 1 base at J, with 11 bases between the two ends. There are 13 residues in the CDR3. CDR1 and CDR2 (germline): SQVTM, ANQGSEA. The CDR3 bases are TGCAGCGTTGGGTACGATTATTCCTACGAGCAGTACTTC. Amino acids: CSVGYDYSYEQYF.

The chain couples TRBV9 to TRBJ2-3; perhaps TRBD2 as D (6 bases). Germline CDR1 SGDLS, CDR2 YYNGEE. The CDR3 is 16 residues long. The V end was cut by 0 bases, the J end by 2 bases, with 13 bases between. The CDR3 sequence: CASSVATEGFTDTQYF. The CDR3 bases are TGTGCCAGCAGCGTAGCTACGGAGGGATTCACAGATACGCAGTATTTT.

This clone was counted a few times. The chain couples TRBV27 to TRBJ2-5, with TRBD2 matching over 10 bases. The CDR3 totals 16 residues. From germline, CDR1 is MNHEY and CDR2 SMNVEV (reference sequence). The V and J ends lost 3 bases and 2 bases, in that order; junction bases with no gene match: 6. The CDR3 spells CASSLSTSGAQETQYF. The DNA for the CDR3 is TGTGCCAGCAGTTTGTCCACTAGCGGGGCGCAAGAGACCCAGTACTTC.

As to this clone: This sample includes further DNA sequences coding for the same CDR3. The genes are TRBV6-6 and TRBJ1-1; D gene uncertain. This CDR3 comprises 12 residues. V lost 0 bases to trimming and J lost 4 bases, with 3 bases between them. From germline, CDR1 is MNHNY and CDR2 SVGAGI (reference sequence). The CDR3 DNA reads as TGTGCCAGCAGTTACTCCTCCACTGAAGCTTTCTTT. Its protein is CASSYSSTEAFF.

The sample holds a few counts of this clone. The genes are TRBV28 and TRBJ2-7, with a weak D call TRBD2 (8 bases). The germline V gene has CDR1 MDHEN and CDR2 SYDVKM. With 7 bases removed from V and 7 bases from J, the gap between germline ends came to 23 bases. CDR3 size: 15 residues. CDR3 sequence reads: CASTPGGAQGKEQYF. CDR3 coding DNA: TGTGCCAGCACCCCCGGGGGGGCACAGGGGAAGGAGCAGTACTTC.

The chain recombines TRBV6-6 with TRBJ1-2; 9 bases line up with TRBD1. Germline V lookup: CDR1 MNHNY, CDR2 SVGAGI (reference sequence). The V gene end was trimmed by 6 bases and the J gene end by 8 bases; junction bases not matched to a gene: 13. The CDR3 covers 15 residues. The CDR3 reads CASSPSRDREGGYTF. The CDR3 DNA is TGTGCCAGCAGCCCGTCCCGGGACAGGGAGGGCGGCTACACCTTC.

This clone was seen a few times. V is TRBV10-1 and J is TRBJ2-2, with D hard to call. Germline CDR1 reads WNHNN; CDR2 reads SYGVQD (reference sequence). This CDR3 spans 15 amino acids. The V end lost 5 bases, the J end lost 1 base, and 11 bases lay between the germline ends. CDR3 nucleotide sequence: TGCGCCAGCAGTACGAACACGATGAACACCGGGGAGCTGTTTTTT. The encoded protein is CASSTNTMNTGELFF.

This chain links TRBV7-6 with TRBJ2-5; D may correspond to TRBD1 or TRBD2 (5 bases each). V lost 4 bases and J 1 base, leaving 10 bases between the germline ends. Germline V gives CDR1 SGHVS, CDR2 FNYEAQ. This CDR3 spans 14 amino acids. The CDR3 DNA reads TGTGCCAGCAGCTCGCAGGGAGCCCAAGAGACCCAGTACTTC. This sequence encodes CASSSQGAQETQYF.

This chain links TRBV28 with TRBJ2-7; D is unresolved. Between the trimmed V and J ends, which lost 8 bases and 0 bases, there was a span of 8 bases. Germline V gives CDR1 MDHEN, CDR2 SYDVKM. This CDR3 contains 12 residues. The CDR3 loop is CASALSSYEQYF. CDR3 nucleotide sequence: TGTGCCAGCGCATTGAGCTCCTACGAGCAGTACTTC.

In its sample, this clone was seen a few times. This chain joins TRBV29-1 and TRBJ1-5, with D maybe TRBD1 (5 bases). V was clipped by 7 bases and J by 6 bases, with 13 bases between them. Germline V CDR1 and CDR2: SQVTM, ANQGSEA. CDR3 size: 12 residues. CDR3 coding DNA: TGCAGCGCCGGGACCGAGGGTCAGCCCCAGCATTTT. Encoded protein: CSAGTEGQPQHF.

The sample holds a few counts of this clone. The gene calls are TRBV5-5 and TRBJ2-2; no firm D call. The CDR3 contains 14 residues. Germline V gene data show CDR1 as SGHKS and CDR2 as YYEKEE (reference sequence). The ends were cut back, 1 base at V and 5 bases at J, with 9 bases in the middle. Written as DNA, the CDR3 is TGTGCCAGCAGCTTGCCAGGCGGAACCGGGGAGCTGTTTTTT. Translation: CASSLPGGTGELFF.

This clone was found a few times. CDR3 nucleotide sequence: TGCGCCAGCAGCTTGCCAGGGGCAGGCACTGAAGCTTTCTTT. It encodes CASSLPGAGTEAFF. The chain employs TRBV5-1 and TRBJ1-1; possibly TRBD1 for D (6 bases). The CDR3 length is 14 residues. Germline V CDR1 and CDR2: SGHRS, YFSETQ. Trimming took off 1 base at V and 4 bases at J, with 11 bases between the two ends.

This chain joins TRBV7-3 and TRBJ1-6; 7 bases fit TRBD1. With 2 bases clipped from V and 10 bases from J, the junction kept 8 bases outside the gene matches. The length of the CDR3 is 15 residues. Germline V CDR1 and CDR2: SGHTA, FQGTGA. The CDR3: CASSLQGQPGSPLHF. For the CDR3, the DNA is TGTGCCAGCAGCTTACAGGGACAGCCGGGGTCACCCCTCCACTTT.